Listed here are 20 T cell receptor beta chains from one sample, sequenced in a study of blood T cell repertoires in COVID-19. The data were produced by immunoSEQ multiplex PCR, yet TCRdb's version contains in-frame clones alone and is incomplete. The top ten clones hold more than 3% of a sample with over 110,000 clones, approximately 87% of them seen once. Sequencing was performed on PBMCs or T cells enriched from blood (not recorded which). These receptors were obtained from a man aged 45 to 65 in a cohort exposed to, infected with or recovered from COVID-19 (not recorded which).

The rearrangement joins TRBV29-1 to TRBJ2-2; D is perhaps TRBD1 (5 bases). The CDR3 is 13 amino acids. Germline CDR1 SQVTM, CDR2 ANQGSEA. V lost 4 bases and J lost 3, with 9 bases in between. The CDR3 spells CSVGAGYTGELFF. CDR3 DNA: TGCAGCGTTGGGGCAGGGTACACCGGGGAGCTGTTTTTT.

The chain is built from TRBV6-5 and TRBJ2-7; D not resolved. The V and J ends lost 6 bases and 2 bases respectively, with 14 bases between them. The CDR3 sequence is 14 residues long. CDR1 is MNHEY and CDR2 is SVGAGI in the germline V gene. The CDR3 nucleotides read TGTGCCAGCAGGAGTCAAATATCGGCCTACGAGCAGTACTTC. Amino acid sequence: CASRSQISAYEQYF.

J is TRBJ2-2 and V is TRBV3-1 (or the pseudogene TRBV3-2); tentatively, D is TRBD2 (6 bases). The CDR3 runs 14 residues. Germline loops: CDR1 LGHDT, CDR2 YNNKEL (reference sequence). Between the trimmed V and J ends, which lost 4 bases and 4 bases, there was a span of 10 bases. In DNA, the CDR3 is TGTGCCAGCAGCCTTGGAGGGAGCACCGGGGAGCTGTTTTTT. It translates to CASSLGGSTGELFF.

This chain connects TRBV2 to TRBJ2-7, with D tentatively TRBD1 (5 bases). CDR1 and CDR2 (germline): SNHLY, FYNNEI. V lost 0 bases and J 2 bases, leaving 8 bases between the germline ends. The CDR3 spans 14 residues. CDR3 nucleotide sequence: TGTGCCAGCAGTGAAGCGGACAAAACCTACGAGCAGTACTTC. Translating it yields CASSEADKTYEQYF.

The chain couples TRBV24-1 to TRBJ1-2; 7 bases align to TRBD1. This CDR3 has 15 residues. The germline CDR1 and CDR2 sequences are KGHDR and SFDVKD. With 4 bases clipped from V and 4 bases from J, the junction kept 8 bases outside the gene matches. CDR3 sequence reads: CATSDHRDSFYGYTF. As DNA, the CDR3 is TGTGCCACCAGTGACCATCGGGACAGCTTCTATGGCTACACCTTC.

The chain carries TRBV28 and TRBJ1-2; tentatively, D is TRBD1 (6 bases). CDR3 length: 15 amino acids. Germline V CDR1 and CDR2: MDHEN, SYDVKM. V lost 6 bases and J lost 0, with 14 bases in between. The chain's CDR3 is CASSPLTGSNYGYTF. The CDR3 nucleotides read TGTGCCAGCAGCCCGTTGACAGGATCTAACTATGGCTACACCTTC.

CDR3 loop: CASSLDRPDRWFGNSPLHF. In nucleotides, the CDR3 is TGTGCCAGCAGCTTAGATCGCCCCGACAGGTGGTTTGGGAATTCACCCCTCCACTTT. The chain recombines TRBV11-2 with TRBJ1-6, with a possible D match to TRBD1 (6 bases). The germline V gene has CDR1 SGHAT and CDR2 FQNNGV. This CDR3 has 19 amino acids. The V end lost 0 bases, the J end lost 7 bases, and 22 bases lay between the germline ends.

This chain uses TRBV27 with TRBJ2-1, with 8 nucleotides matching TRBD2. J was trimmed by 8 bases and V by 2 bases; bases with no gene match: 8. This CDR3 spans 15 amino acids. The V gene's germline CDR1 is MNHEY and CDR2 SMNVEV (reference sequence). In nucleotides, the CDR3 is TGTGCCAGCAGTTTAGTAGCGGGGTTCGACTATGAGCAGTTCTTC. It translates to CASSLVAGFDYEQFF.

This clone was recorded only once. The rearrangement joins TRBV5-4 to TRBJ2-7; D is ambiguous. In germline, CDR1 is SGHNT, CDR2 YYREEE (reference sequence). The V end was cut by 4 bases, the J end by 7 bases, with 18 bases between. The CDR3 spans 14 residues. The CDR3 DNA follows: TGTGCCAGCAGCCCGACCCCGGAGAGCAAAGAGCAGTACTTC. This codes for CASSPTPESKEQYF.

This clone was detected only once. This chain joins TRBV15 and TRBJ2-5, with TRBD1 as a possible D gene (7 bases). V lost 1 base and J 10 bases, leaving 19 bases between the germline ends. Looked up from germline, CDR1 is LNHNV and CDR2 is YYDKDF (reference sequence). The CDR3 extends over 15 amino acids. As DNA, the CDR3 is TGTGCCACCAGCAGAGGGACGACATCCCAGGGGGGCCAGTACTTC. Translated, it gives CATSRGTTSQGGQYF.

This clone was detected only once. The chain employs TRBV25-1 and TRBJ1-3, with unresolved D. The germline V gene has CDR1 MGHDK and CDR2 SYGVNS. This CDR3 region has 11 residues. The DNA of the CDR3 is TGTGGCGTCAACTCTGGAAACACCATATATTTT. This sequence encodes CGVNSGNTIYF.

V gene TRBV14 combines with J gene TRBJ2-7; 11 bases line up with TRBD2. After removal of 0 bases from V and 4 bases from J, the junction contained 2 bases not matched to a gene. Per germline, CDR1 SGHDN and CDR2 FVKESK. The CDR3 loop spans 15 amino acids. The chain's CDR3 is CASSQELAGVYEQYF. DNA of the CDR3: TGTGCCAGCAGCCAAGAACTAGCGGGAGTTTACGAGCAGTACTTC.

The J gene is TRBJ1-5, the V gene TRBV27, with a tentative D call TRBD1 (5 bases). The CDR3 runs 13 residues. The germline V and J ends were trimmed by 2 bases and 6 bases, with 8 bases remaining between them. Germline CDR1 is MNHEY and CDR2 is SMNVEV (reference sequence). Here the CDR3 DNA reads TGTGCCAGCAGTTTAATGGGGCCTCAGCCCCAGCATTTT. It encodes CASSLMGPQPQHF.

This clone was observed a single time. V and J are TRBV30 and TRBJ2-6; a possible D gene is TRBD1 (6 bases). CDR3 length: 16 amino acids. In germline, CDR1 is GTSNPN, CDR2 SVGIG (reference sequence). The V end was cut by 2 bases, the J end by 2 bases, with 13 bases between. In nucleotides, the CDR3 is TGTGCCTGGAGTCGAGGTGGGGGCGCTGGGGCCAACGTCCTGACTTTC. Amino acid sequence: CAWSRGGGAGANVLTF.

This chain connects TRBV27 to TRBJ2-6; tentatively, D is TRBD1 (5 bases). There are 17 residues in the CDR3. Trimming cost V 6 bases and J 0 bases, with 15 bases left between them. Germline V gene sequence: CDR1 MNHEY, CDR2 SMNVEV (reference sequence). This chain's CDR3 is CASRLDSRRSGANVLTF. CDR3 nucleotide sequence: TGTGCCAGCAGGCTCGACAGCCGACGCTCTGGGGCCAACGTCCTGACTTTC.

The chain carries TRBV12-3 or TRBV12-4 and TRBJ2-5; 7 bases match TRBD2. This CDR3 spans 13 amino acids. V lost 7 bases to trimming and J lost 4 bases; unmatched junction nucleotides: 6. This chain's CDR3 is CASTVGGGETQYF. The CDR3 DNA follows: TGTGCCAGCACCGTGGGGGGGGGAGAGACCCAGTACTTC.

This clone was seen a single time. This chain uses TRBV13 with TRBJ2-7; 9 bases line up with TRBD2. In germline, CDR1 is PRHDT, CDR2 FYEKMQ (reference sequence). CDR3 length: 14 residues. The J segment lost 6 bases and the V segment lost 5 bases, leaving 8 bases of the junction unmatched. The CDR3, as DNA: TGTGCCAGCAGCCTAAGCGGGAGGTTCGCCGAGCAGTACTTC. Protein product: CASSLSGRFAEQYF.

As DNA, the CDR3 is TGTGCCAGCAGCGTAGGGGCGGGGGCCTCCTACAATGAGCAGTTCTTC. Residues: CASSVGAGASYNEQFF. This rearrangement joins TRBV9 to TRBJ2-1; tentative D call: TRBD2 (7 bases). This CDR3 has 16 residues. CDR1 SGDLS and CDR2 YYNGEE come from the germline V gene. V lost 0 bases and J lost 0, with 10 bases in between. The variable domain in full, completed from reference TRBV9 and TRBJ2-1, reads DSGVTQTPKHLITATGQRVTLRCSPRSGDLSVYWYQQSLDQGLQFLIQYYNGEERAKGNILERFSAQQFPDLHSELNLSSLELGDSALYFCASSVGAGASYNEQFFGPGTRLTVL.

V usage is TRBV28 and J usage is TRBJ2-3; TRBD2 agrees at 11 bases. Germline CDR1 is MDHEN and CDR2 is SYDVKM. With V trimmed by 5 bases and J by 5 bases, 15 bases remained unmatched. This CDR3 has 18 residues. In DNA, the CDR3 is TGTGCCAGCAGTCAGACTAGCGGGATGGTGGAGGCAAGAGATACGCAGTATTTT. It codes for CASSQTSGMVEARDTQYF.

The rearrangement links TRBV27 to TRBJ1-2; D may be TRBD1 (5 bases). Germline V CDR1 and CDR2: MNHEY, SMNVEV (reference sequence). The CDR3 spans 13 residues. V gave up 2 bases and J gave up 6 bases, with 10 bases separating them. DNA of the CDR3: TGTGCCAGCAGTTTACGGGGGAGGGATGGCTACACCTTC. It codes for CASSLRGRDGYTF.